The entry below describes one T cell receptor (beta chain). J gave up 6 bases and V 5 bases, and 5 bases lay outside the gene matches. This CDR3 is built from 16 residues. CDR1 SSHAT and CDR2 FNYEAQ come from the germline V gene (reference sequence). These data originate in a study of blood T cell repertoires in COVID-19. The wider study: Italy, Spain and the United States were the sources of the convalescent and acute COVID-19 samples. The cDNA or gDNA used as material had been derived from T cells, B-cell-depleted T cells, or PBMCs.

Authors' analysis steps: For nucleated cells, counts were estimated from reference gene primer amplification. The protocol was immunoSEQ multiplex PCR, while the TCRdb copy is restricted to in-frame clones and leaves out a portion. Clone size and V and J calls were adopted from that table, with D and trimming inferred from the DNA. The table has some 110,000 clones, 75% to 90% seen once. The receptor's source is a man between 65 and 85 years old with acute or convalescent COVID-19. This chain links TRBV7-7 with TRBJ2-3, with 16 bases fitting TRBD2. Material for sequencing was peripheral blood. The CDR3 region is CASSPGTSGRADTQYF. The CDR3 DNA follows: TGTGCCAGCAGCCCGGGGACTAGCGGGAGGGCGGATACGCAGTATTTT.